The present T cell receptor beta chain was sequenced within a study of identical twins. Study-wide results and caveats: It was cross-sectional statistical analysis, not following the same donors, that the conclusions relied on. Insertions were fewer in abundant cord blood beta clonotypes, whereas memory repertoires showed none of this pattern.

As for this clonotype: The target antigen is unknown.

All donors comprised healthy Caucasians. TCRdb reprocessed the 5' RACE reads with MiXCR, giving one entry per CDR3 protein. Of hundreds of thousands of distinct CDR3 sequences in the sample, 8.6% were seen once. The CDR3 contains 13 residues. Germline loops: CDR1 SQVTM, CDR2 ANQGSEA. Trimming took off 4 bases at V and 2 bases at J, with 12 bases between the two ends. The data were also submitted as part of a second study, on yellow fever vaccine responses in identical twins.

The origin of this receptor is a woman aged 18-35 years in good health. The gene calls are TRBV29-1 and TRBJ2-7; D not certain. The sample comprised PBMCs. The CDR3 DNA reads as TGCAGCGTTGTAGGTGGGTCCGCCTACGAGCAGTACTTC. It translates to CSVVGGSAYEQYF.